The 24 T cell receptor beta chains reported below all come from one sample, sequenced in a study of human T cells and chemical hapten exposure. Total RNA was extracted from unfractionated whole blood. Each CDR3 protein is one row after TCRdb ran MiXCR on the 5' RACE reads. The data contain around 100,000 distinct CDR3 sequences, approximately 20% of them singletons. Receptors were obtained from a human donor in good health.

The chain couples TRBV28 to TRBJ2-2; 10 bases map to TRBD1. This CDR3 has 15 amino acids. The germline V gene encodes CDR1 MDHEN and CDR2 SYDVKM. V shed 6 bases, J shed 4 bases, and the junction held 5 bases outside the gene matches. The CDR3 DNA sequence: TGTGCCAGCAGACGACAGGGGGCGCCCACCGGGGAGCTGTTTTTT. Protein: CASRRQGAPTGELFF.

The V gene is TRBV10-1, the J gene TRBJ2-5; possibly TRBD1 or TRBD2 for D (5 bases each). Germline assignment: CDR1 WNHNN and CDR2 SYGVQD (reference sequence). The CDR3 has 14 residues. The V gene lost 0 bases and the J gene lost 9 bases, with 14 bases spanning the gap. The CDR3, as DNA: TGCGCCAGCAGTGAGTCGCCGGCTAGCAGGGCCCAGTACTTC. Protein sequence: CASSESPASRAQYF.

This clonotype occurred many times. The rearrangement uses TRBV28 and TRBJ1-5; D might be TRBD1 (6 bases). The CDR3 has 16 amino acids. Germline-derived CDR1 and CDR2 are MDHEN and SYDVKM. V was shortened by 8 bases and J by 4 bases, with 21 bases between the two germline ends. CDR3 DNA sequence: TGTGCCAGCGGCAAACTGGGGCAGGGGAAAAATCAGCCCCAGCATTTT. Protein product: CASGKLGQGKNQPQHF.

This clonotype was seen a handful of times. This chain's CDR3 is CSAIVPATSTDTQYF. The CDR3 nucleotides are TGCAGTGCCATCGTCCCCGCAACTAGCACAGATACGCAGTATTTT. The chain carries TRBV20-1 and TRBJ2-3; no clear D gene. CDR3 length equals 15 residues. The germline gives CDR1 DFQATT, CDR2 SNEGSKA (reference sequence). V gave up 6 bases and J gave up 0 bases, with 16 bases separating them.

This CDR3 reads CASSLIGTGRTEAFF. The CDR3 DNA is TGTGCCAGCAGTTTAATCGGGACAGGGCGCACTGAAGCTTTCTTT. The chain couples TRBV28 to TRBJ1-1; 9 bases align to TRBD1. CDR3 length: 15 amino acids. J was trimmed by 4 bases and V by 2 bases; bases with no gene match: 5. CDR1 is MDHEN and CDR2 is SYDVKM in the germline V gene.

This clonotype has only a few counts. The chain couples TRBV5-4 to TRBJ1-2; a weak D match, TRBD1 (6 bases). V was shortened by 4 bases and J by 4 bases, with 11 bases between the two germline ends. Germline CDR1 and CDR2: SGHNT and YYREEE (reference sequence). The length of the CDR3 is 13 residues. In nucleotides, the CDR3 is TGTGCCAGCAGCATACAGGGAGTCTATGGCTACACCTTC. Protein: CASSIQGVYGYTF.

This clonotype has a handful of counts. The chain couples TRBV28 to TRBJ1-1; TRBD1 is a possible D gene (6 bases). Germline V gene sequence: CDR1 MDHEN, CDR2 SYDVKM. V lost 3 bases and J lost 1, with 9 bases in between. CDR3 length: 14 amino acids. For the CDR3, the DNA is TGTGCCAGCAGTTTGGTACAGGGGAACACTGAAGCTTTCTTT. This codes for CASSLVQGNTEAFF.

This clonotype was recorded a few times. V and J are TRBV29-1 and TRBJ2-5; D is possibly TRBD1 (6 bases). The CDR3 loop spans 13 amino acids. Per the germline V gene, CDR1 is SQVTM and CDR2 is ANQGSEA. V shed 6 bases and J shed 2 bases, with 13 bases lying between them. CDR3 in DNA: TGCAGCGTGACAGACAGGTATCAAGAGACCCAGTACTTC. As protein: CSVTDRYQETQYF.

The chain links TRBV3-1 to TRBJ1-1, with no clear D. The V end lost 0 bases, the J end lost 3 bases, and 8 bases lay between the germline ends. This CDR3 region has 14 residues. From germline, CDR1 is LGHDT and CDR2 YNNKEL (reference sequence). This CDR3 is CASSQDLLDTEAFF. CDR3 sequence (DNA): TGTGCCAGCAGCCAAGATCTCTTGGACACTGAAGCTTTCTTT.

The chain combines TRBV4-1 with TRBJ2-1, with 12 bases matching TRBD2. V gave up 3 bases and J gave up 4 bases; unmatched junction bases: 10. CDR1 and CDR2 from the germline V gene are MGHRA and YSYEKL. The CDR3 loop spans 18 amino acids. CDR3 amino acids: CASSQGTSGRTLYNEQFF. The DNA of the CDR3 is TGCGCCAGCAGCCAGGGCACTAGCGGGAGGACGCTTTACAATGAGCAGTTCTTC.

This clonotype was counted between two and nine times. The genes are TRBV6-5 and TRBJ2-5; D is perhaps TRBD1 or TRBD2 (5 bases each). V shed 2 bases and J shed 6 bases, with 13 bases lying between them. Germline lookup yields CDR1 MNHEY and CDR2 SVGAGI. The CDR3 runs 14 residues. As DNA, the CDR3 is TGTGCCAGCAGTTACGATGGGGGAAAAAAGACCCAGTACTTC. As protein: CASSYDGGKKTQYF.

This clonotype has just a few counts. The rearrangement uses TRBV12-5 and TRBJ2-3; 14 bases fit TRBD2. V lost 6 bases and J lost 4; bases outside the gene matches: 12. Germline loops: CDR1 LGHNT, CDR2 FRNRAP. The CDR3 covers 18 residues. The chain's CDR3 is CASGRSGTSGSGADTQYF. The CDR3 nucleotides read TGTGCTAGTGGCCGCTCCGGGACTAGCGGGAGTGGCGCAGATACGCAGTATTTT.

The sample holds a few counts of this clonotype. The V call is TRBV5-4, the J call TRBJ2-1, with a weak D call TRBD2 (6 bases). The CDR3 runs to 13 residues. Germline lookup yields CDR1 SGHNT and CDR2 YYREEE (reference sequence). V was cut by 7 bases and J by 8 bases, with 16 bases left in between. CDR3 sequence: CASSGLPGDEQFF. CDR3 nucleotides: TGTGCCAGCTCGGGACTCCCTGGGGATGAGCAGTTCTTC. Full variable domain (remainder filled in from reference TRBV5-4 and TRBJ2-1): ETGVTQSPTHLIKTRGQQVTLRCSSQSGHNTVSWYQQALGQGPQFIFQYYREEENGRGNFPPRFSGLQFPNYSSELNVNALELDDSALYLCASSGLPGDEQFFGPGTRLTVL.

This clonotype was observed a few times. The chain uses TRBV7-9 and TRBJ1-2; D is unresolved. Looked up from germline, CDR1 is SEHNR and CDR2 is FQNEAQ (reference sequence). V lost 7 bases and J 8 bases, leaving 32 bases between the germline ends. There are 18 residues in the CDR3. DNA for the CDR3: TGTGCCAGCATTCCGACCGTTCAAGTATCCCCCGCTCTAGGCGGCTACACCTTC. It yields the protein CASIPTVQVSPALGGYTF.

This clonotype was observed many times. The gene calls are TRBV6-5 and TRBJ2-5, with 8 bases aligning to TRBD1. Germline V gives CDR1 MNHEY, CDR2 SVGAGI. CDR3 size: 15 residues. Trimming at V came to 0 bases and at J to 4 bases, leaving 4 bases not matched to a gene. CDR3 in amino acids: CASSYSMTGVETQYF. The CDR3 DNA reads as TGTGCCAGCAGTTACTCTATGACAGGGGTAGAGACCCAGTACTTC.

A word on this clonotype: The junction shows a germline mismatch at one end, possibly a read error. CDR3 sequence (DNA): TGTGCCAGCAGTTTATTGTCGGCCCTAAGGGGGGCCTTC. It is translated as CASSLLSALRGAF. The rearrangement joins TRBV12-3 or TRBV12-4 to TRBJ1-2; D possibly corresponds to TRBD1 (6 bases). The CDR3 contains 13 residues.

This rearrangement joins TRBV28 to TRBJ1-1, with no clear D. V lost 5 bases and J 2 bases, leaving 6 bases between the germline ends. In germline, CDR1 is MDHEN, CDR2 SYDVKM. This CDR3 region has 12 residues. CDR3 sequence reads: CASSRGNTEAFF. The CDR3 nucleotides are TGTGCCAGCAGTCGGGGAAACACTGAAGCTTTCTTT.

The V gene is TRBV3-1, the J gene TRBJ1-4; D not resolved. Trimming removed 3 bases at V and 10 bases at J, with 9 bases between. The CDR3 length is 12 residues. Looked up from germline, CDR1 is LGHDT and CDR2 is YNNKEL (reference sequence). The chain's CDR3 is CASSQETAKLFF. For the CDR3, the DNA is TGTGCCAGCAGCCAGGAGACCGCAAAACTGTTTTTT.

This clonotype was seen a few times. J is TRBJ2-4 and V is TRBV11-3, with TRBD2 identical over 7 bases. Germline CDR1 and CDR2: SGHNT and YENEEA. The CDR3 runs to 14 residues. J was trimmed by 6 bases and V by 4 bases; bases with no gene match: 6. The CDR3 bases are TGTGCCAGCAGCTCTGGAGGGGAGGGAAACATTCAGTACTTC. Protein sequence: CASSSGGEGNIQYF.

This chain uses TRBV10-1 with TRBJ2-3; TRBD1 matches 10 bases. The CDR3 contains 15 residues. V was clipped by 5 bases and J by 7 bases; unmatched bases: 9. The V gene's germline CDR1 is WNHNN and CDR2 SYGVQD (reference sequence). The CDR3 bases are TGCGCCAGCAGTCACCGGGACAGGGGAGTCTATACGCAGTATTTT. Its translation is CASSHRDRGVYTQYF.

This clonotype was seen a few times. J is TRBJ2-7 and V is TRBV19; 8 bases are a match to TRBD1. CDR3 length: 14 amino acids. Germline-derived CDR1 and CDR2 are LNHDA and SQIVND (reference sequence). J was trimmed by 2 bases and V by 4 bases; bases with no gene match: 4. This CDR3 is CASSTAGGTYEQYF. As DNA, the CDR3 is TGTGCCAGTAGTACGGCAGGGGGCACCTACGAGCAGTACTTC.

This clonotype came up a few times. The V and J genes are TRBV12-3 or TRBV12-4 and TRBJ1-5; D remains unclear. The V and J ends lost 6 bases and 0 bases respectively, with 9 bases between them. CDR3 length equals 14 residues. The CDR3 loop is CASRLGDSNQPQHF. In DNA form, the CDR3 reads TGTGCCAGCAGGCTCGGGGATAGCAATCAGCCCCAGCATTTT.

The table lists this clonotype with a few counts. The J gene is TRBJ1-1, the V gene TRBV28; perhaps TRBD1 as D (6 bases). V dropped 6 bases and J dropped 8 bases, with 16 bases sitting between them. CDR1 is MDHEN, CDR2 SYDVKM, per germline. This CDR3 is built from 13 residues. The chain's CDR3 is CASRYSGTREAFF. In nucleotides, the CDR3 is TGTGCCAGCAGGTATTCCGGGACACGAGAAGCTTTCTTT.

The chain is built from TRBV4-1 and TRBJ1-2; D is uncertain. Germline V CDR1 and CDR2: MGHRA, YSYEKL. With 0 bases removed from V and 4 bases from J, the gap between germline ends came to 18 bases. This CDR3 is 17 amino acids long. The CDR3 bases are TGCGCCAGCAGCCAAGAATTTGCGAGAGGCCCCTCCTATGGCTACACCTTC. Amino acids: CASSQEFARGPSYGYTF.